The present T cell receptor beta chain was sequenced within a study of radiotherapy plus CTLA-4 blockade in lung cancer. Whole-study context: Of all patients, around 20% responded objectively and around 31% showed disease control. Study-wide points: Some TCR clones had been derived from tumors. These clones expanded in peripheral blood after radiotherapy plus ipilimumab. Early blood T cell clone dynamics, with interferon-beta, were reported to best predict response.

Sequenced by immunoSEQ multiplex PCR; TCRdb stores in-frame clones only, minus some. The table includes 30,000 to 40,000 clones, 70% detected once. The CDR3 consists of 14 residues. CDR1 and CDR2 (germline): SGHRS, YFSETQ. Each patient with chemo-refractory metastatic non-small-cell lung cancer was treated with focal radiation plus CTLA-4 blockade using ipilimumab. On this clone: What it binds is not known. The junction does not match germline at one end; this may be a read error.

The sample in question was peripheral blood, obtained from a patient treated with radiotherapy plus ipilimumab. This sequence originates from a human donor with non-small cell lung cancer who had stable disease on radiotherapy plus ipilimumab. J is TRBJ2-1 and V is TRBV5-1; 8 bases are a match to TRBD2. The CDR3 region has the DNA TGCGCCAGCAGCTACGGCGGGAGGTCTAATGGGCAGTTCTTC. Translated: CASSYGGRSNGQFF.